The 9 T cell receptor beta chains in this list originate from one sample, sequenced in a study of T cell responses to AZD1222 COVID-19 vaccine. Some clones are missing from TCRdb's copy, which holds only in-frame ones; the method was immunoSEQ multiplex PCR. The sample has over 95,000 clones, approximately 89% seen once. Sample: peripheral blood, taken 28 days after the second AZD1222 dose. The receptors derive from an adult who received the AZD1222 COVID-19 vaccine.

The chain is built from TRBV14 and TRBJ2-7, with TRBD1 as a possible D gene (5 bases). The CDR3 sequence is 13 residues long. V was clipped by 2 bases and J by 7 bases, with 12 bases between them. CDR1 is SGHDN, CDR2 FVKESK, per germline. CDR3 bases: TGTGCCAGCAGCCAAAGGGGCTTCGGGGAGCAGTACTTC. Its protein product is CASSQRGFGEQYF.

This rearrangement joins TRBV7-8 to TRBJ1-2, with 9 bases fitting TRBD1. In germline, CDR1 is SGHVS, CDR2 FQNEAQ. The CDR3 is made up of 14 amino acids. V lost 4 bases and J lost 6; bases outside the gene matches: 6. The CDR3 DNA is TGTGCCAGCAGCTCTAGGACAGGGGCGGATGGCTACACCTTC. Protein: CASSSRTGADGYTF.

The J gene is TRBJ1-2, the V gene TRBV30; D gene ambiguous. The CDR3 extends over 11 amino acids. The V gene lost 0 bases and the J gene lost 6 bases, with 5 bases spanning the gap. Germline V gives CDR1 GTSNPN, CDR2 SVGIG (reference sequence). The CDR3 DNA reads as TGTGCCTGGAGTGTCGGCGATGGCTACACCTTC. Translation gives CAWSVGDGYTF.

The chain uses TRBV28 and TRBJ1-2; 8 bases map to TRBD1. The CDR3 sequence is 14 residues long. Germline CDR1 reads MDHEN; CDR2 reads SYDVKM. Trimming removed 2 bases from V and 7 bases from J; junction bases left unmatched: 6. The CDR3 DNA is TGTGCCAGCAGTTTACCGGGACAGGCCAGTGGCTACACCTTC. Translation: CASSLPGQASGYTF.

This clone turned up a few times. The chain is built from TRBV19 and TRBJ2-7; 11 bases map to TRBD1. The CDR3 has 15 residues. Unmatched junction bases numbered 7, after V lost 5 bases and J lost 4 bases. Germline values: CDR1 LNHDA, CDR2 SQIVND (reference sequence). Written as DNA, the CDR3 is TGTGCCAGTAGTCTTCGGACAGGGGGCCAATACGAGCAGTACTTC. Translated: CASSLRTGGQYEQYF.

The chain combines TRBV5-1 with TRBJ1-2, with a tentative D call TRBD1 (6 bases). This CDR3 comprises 15 residues. The germline V and J ends were trimmed by 0 bases and 6 bases, with 15 bases remaining between them. Germline-derived CDR1 and CDR2 are SGHRS and YFSETQ. The CDR3: CASSLVLAGVDGYTF. The CDR3 DNA reads TGCGCCAGCAGCTTGGTATTGGCAGGGGTGGATGGCTACACCTTC.

This CDR3 reads CATSIGGNYGYTF. The CDR3 DNA is TGTGCCACCTCCATCGGGGGAAACTATGGCTACACCTTC. The chain has TRBV28 and TRBJ1-2, with D maybe TRBD1 (5 bases). The CDR3 loop spans 13 amino acids. The germline V gene has CDR1 MDHEN and CDR2 SYDVKM. V lost 10 bases to trimming and J lost 2 bases, with 14 bases between them.

This clone was found a few times. J is TRBJ1-4 and V is TRBV25-1; D might be TRBD1 (6 bases). Germline V gene sequence: CDR1 MGHDK, CDR2 SYGVNS. Trimming pared 6 bases from V and 8 bases from J, leaving 13 bases between. CDR3 size: 13 residues. CDR3 DNA: TGTGCCAGCAGAGGAACAGGGTTGGAAAAACTGTTTTTT. This sequence encodes CASRGTGLEKLFF. The full variable domain, rest sourced from reference TRBV25-1 and TRBJ1-4, is EADIYQTPRYLVIGTGKKITLECSQTMGHDKMYWYQQDPGMELHLIHYSYGVNSTEKGDLSSESTVSRIRTEHFPLTLESARPSHTSQYLCASRGTGLEKLFFGSGTQLSVL.

The rearrangement joins TRBV28 to TRBJ1-2, with D perhaps matching TRBD1 (6 bases). V lost 4 bases and J lost 8, with 14 bases in between. Looked up from germline, CDR1 is MDHEN and CDR2 is SYDVKM. This CDR3 region has 13 residues. This chain's CDR3 is CASSSRGRWGYTF. The CDR3 nucleotides are TGTGCCAGCAGTTCACGGGGGCGATGGGGCTACACCTTC.